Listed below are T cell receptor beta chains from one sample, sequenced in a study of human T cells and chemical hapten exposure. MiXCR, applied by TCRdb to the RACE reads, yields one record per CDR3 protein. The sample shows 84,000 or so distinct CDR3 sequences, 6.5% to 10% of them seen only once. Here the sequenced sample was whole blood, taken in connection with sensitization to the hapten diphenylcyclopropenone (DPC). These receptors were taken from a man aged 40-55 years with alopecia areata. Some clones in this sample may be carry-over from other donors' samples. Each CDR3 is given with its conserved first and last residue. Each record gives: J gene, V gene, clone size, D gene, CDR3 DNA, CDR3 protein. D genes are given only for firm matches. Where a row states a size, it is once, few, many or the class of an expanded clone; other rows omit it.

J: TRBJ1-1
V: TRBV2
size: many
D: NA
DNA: TGTGCCAGCAGAATTGGGGGGAGTAACACTGAAGCTTTCTTT
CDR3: CASRIGGSNTEAFF

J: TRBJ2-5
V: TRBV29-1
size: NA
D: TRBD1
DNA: TGCAGCGCTACAGGGGTGGATCCGGAGACCCAGTACTTC
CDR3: CSATGVDPETQYF

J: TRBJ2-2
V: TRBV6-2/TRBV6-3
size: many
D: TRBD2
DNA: TGTGCCAGCAGCGTAGGACTAGCGGCGAACACCGGGGAGCTGTTTTTT
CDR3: CASSVGLAANTGELFF

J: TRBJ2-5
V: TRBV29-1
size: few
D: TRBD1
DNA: TGCAGCGTAGGACAGGCGCAAGAGACCCAGTACTTC
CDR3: CSVGQAQETQYF

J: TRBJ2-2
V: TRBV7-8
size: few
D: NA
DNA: TGTGCCAGCAGCTTAAGGGGGTCGAAAGCGGGAAAGGTTGTTGGCACCGGGGAGCTGTTTTTT
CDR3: CASSLRGSKAGKVVGTGELFF

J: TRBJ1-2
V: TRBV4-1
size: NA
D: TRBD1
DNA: TGCGCCAGCAGCCAAGTGGGGGACAGGAACTATGGCTACACCTTC
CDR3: CASSQVGDRNYGYTF

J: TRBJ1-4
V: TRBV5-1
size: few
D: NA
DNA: TGCGCCAGCCGCTTAACGGGTTGGGATGAAAAACTGTTTTTT
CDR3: CASRLTGWDEKLFF

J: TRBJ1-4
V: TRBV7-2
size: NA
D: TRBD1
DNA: TGTGCCAGCAGCCAGGACAGGGCAGACGAAAAACTGTTTTTT
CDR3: CASSQDRADEKLFF

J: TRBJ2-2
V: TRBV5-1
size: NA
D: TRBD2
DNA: TGCGCCAGCAGCTACGGGACTAGCATCGCCGGGGAGCTGTTTTTT
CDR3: CASSYGTSIAGELFF

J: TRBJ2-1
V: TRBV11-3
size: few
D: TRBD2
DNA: TGTGCCAGCACATTTCTAAAGACTAGCGGGAGTTTGGGAAATGAGCAGTTCTTC
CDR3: CASTFLKTSGSLGNEQFF

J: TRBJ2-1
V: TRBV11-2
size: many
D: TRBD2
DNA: TGTGCCAGCAGCTTAGGGACTAGCGGGAGGGAGCAGTTCTTC
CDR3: CASSLGTSGREQFF

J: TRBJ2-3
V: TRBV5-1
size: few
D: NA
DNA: TGCGCCAGCAGCTTCACCGGGACCCAAACAGATACGCAGTATTTT
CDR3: CASSFTGTQTDTQYF

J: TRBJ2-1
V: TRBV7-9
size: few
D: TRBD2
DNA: TGTGCCAGCAGCCAAAGCGGGAACTACAATGAGCAGTTCTTC
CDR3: CASSQSGNYNEQFF

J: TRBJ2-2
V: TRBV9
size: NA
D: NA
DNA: TGTGCCAGCAGCGTAGCTACGAGTCTTGCCGGGGAGCTGTTTTTT
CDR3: CASSVATSLAGELFF

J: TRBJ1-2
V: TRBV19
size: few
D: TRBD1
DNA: TGTGCCACCGGGACAGTAGCTAACTATGGCTACACCTTC
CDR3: CATGTVANYGYTF

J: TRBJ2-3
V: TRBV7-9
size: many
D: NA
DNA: TGTGCCAGCAGCCGAGGAGGAGGCCGGACAGATACGCAGTATTTT
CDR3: CASSRGGGRTDTQYF

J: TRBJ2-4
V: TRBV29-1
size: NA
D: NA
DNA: TGCAGCGTTGTATTCTTTGACCTAGCCAAAAACATTCAGTACTTC
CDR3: CSVVFFDLAKNIQYF

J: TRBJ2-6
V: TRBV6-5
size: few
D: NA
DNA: TGTGCCAGCATTGACAGGTCTGGGGCCAACGTCCTGACTTTC
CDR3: CASIDRSGANVLTF

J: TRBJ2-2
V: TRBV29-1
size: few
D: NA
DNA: TGCAGCGTCTGGACAGTCGGGGAGCTGTTTTTT
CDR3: CSVWTVGELFF

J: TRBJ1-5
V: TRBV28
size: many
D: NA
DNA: TGTGCCAGCAGTTTCCCGGGCGAGACACAGCCCCAGCATTTT
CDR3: CASSFPGETQPQHF

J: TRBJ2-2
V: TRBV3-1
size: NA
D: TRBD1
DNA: TGTGCCAGCAGACCTTTTGGGACAGCAAGAAGCGGCACCGGGGAGCTGTTTTTT
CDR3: CASRPFGTARSGTGELFF

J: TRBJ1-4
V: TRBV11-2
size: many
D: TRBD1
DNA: TGTGCCAGCAGCTACGAAGGACAGGGGGCGATCCGAGAAAAACTGTTTTTT
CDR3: CASSYEGQGAIREKLFF

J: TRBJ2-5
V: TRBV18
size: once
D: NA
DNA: TGTGCCAGCTCACCGACGGGGGAAGAGACCCAGTACTTC
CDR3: CASSPTGEETQYF

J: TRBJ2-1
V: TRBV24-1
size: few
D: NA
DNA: TGTGCCACGGGAACGAAGGACAGCACCAATGAGCAGTTCTTC
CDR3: CATGTKDSTNEQFF

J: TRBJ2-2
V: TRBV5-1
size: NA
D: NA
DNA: TGCGCCAGCAGCTTGAGTTCAGACACCGGGGAGCTGTTTTTT
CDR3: CASSLSSDTGELFF

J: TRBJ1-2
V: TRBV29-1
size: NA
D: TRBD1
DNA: TGCAGCGTCGTTGCGGACAGGCAAAGAGGCTACACCTTC
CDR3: CSVVADRQRGYTF

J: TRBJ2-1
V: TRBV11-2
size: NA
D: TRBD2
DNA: TGTGCCAGCAGCCAGAGCGCTAGCGGGAGCCCCAGCTCCTACAATGAGCAGTTCTTC
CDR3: CASSQSASGSPSSYNEQFF

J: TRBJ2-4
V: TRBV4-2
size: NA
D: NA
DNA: TGTGCCAGCAGCCAAAGAGGAGTGCAGGGATCCAAAAACATTCAGTACTTC
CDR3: CASSQRGVQGSKNIQYF

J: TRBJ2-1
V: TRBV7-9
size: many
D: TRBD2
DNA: TGTGCCAGCAGCTATCCGACTAGCGGGAGGGCAGTTGAGCAGTTCTTC
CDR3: CASSYPTSGRAVEQFF

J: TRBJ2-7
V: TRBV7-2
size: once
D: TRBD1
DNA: TGTGTCAGCACTCCTGGGACAGGGGGCCGGGAGCAGTACTTC
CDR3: CVSTPGTGGREQYF

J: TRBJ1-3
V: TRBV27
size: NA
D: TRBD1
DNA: TGTGCCAGCAGCCGGGCAGGGGGCTTTGGAAACACCATATATTTT
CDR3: CASSRAGGFGNTIYF

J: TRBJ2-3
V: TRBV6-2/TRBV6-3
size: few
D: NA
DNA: TGTGCCAGCACCTCAAGGACACCCTCCGACACAGATACGCAGTATTTT
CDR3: CASTSRTPSDTDTQYF

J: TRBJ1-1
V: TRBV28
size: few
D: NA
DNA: TGTGCCAGCAGTCGCATCACACGACAGGAATACACTGAAGCTTTCTTT
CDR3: CASSRITRQEYTEAFF

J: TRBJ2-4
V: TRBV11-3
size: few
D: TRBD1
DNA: TGTGCCAGCAGCGGCGGGACAGGCGGTGCGGGCATTCAGTACTTC
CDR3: CASSGGTGGAGIQYF

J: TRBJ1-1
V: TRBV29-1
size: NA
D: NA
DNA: TGCAGCGTCCGATGGCGTCCGGGCCTTGAAGCTTTCTTT
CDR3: CSVRWRPGLEAFF

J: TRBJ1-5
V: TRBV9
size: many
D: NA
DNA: TGTGCCAGCAGCGTCCGACCTAATCAGCCCCAGCATTTT
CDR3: CASSVRPNQPQHF

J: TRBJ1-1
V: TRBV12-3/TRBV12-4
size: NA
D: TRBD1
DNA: TGTGCCAGCAGTTTCACAGGGGTAGGCACTGAAGCTTTCTTT
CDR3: CASSFTGVGTEAFF

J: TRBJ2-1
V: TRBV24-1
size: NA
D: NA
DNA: TGTGCCACCAGTGCAAGACCCCCGAAAGTGGACAATGAGCAGTTCTTC
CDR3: CATSARPPKVDNEQFF

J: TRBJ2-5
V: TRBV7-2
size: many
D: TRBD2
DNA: TGTGCCAGCAGCTTCTGGCTAGCGGGAGGGTTCCAAGAGACCCAGTACTTC
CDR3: CASSFWLAGGFQETQYF

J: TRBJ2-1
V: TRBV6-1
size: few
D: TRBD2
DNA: TGTGCCAGCAGAGGACTAGCTTGGACCAATGAGCAGTTCTTC
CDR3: CASRGLAWTNEQFF

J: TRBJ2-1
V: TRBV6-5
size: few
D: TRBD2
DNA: TGTGCCAGCAGTACTGTGACATCGACTAGCGGGAGGGCCGGGCAGTTCTTC
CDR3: CASSTVTSTSGRAGQFF

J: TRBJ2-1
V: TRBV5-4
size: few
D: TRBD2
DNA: TGTGCCAGCAGCGACCCTTTAGCGGGGGGCTCCTACAATGAGCAGTTCTTC
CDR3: CASSDPLAGGSYNEQFF

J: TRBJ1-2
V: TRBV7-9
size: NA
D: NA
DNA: TGTGCCAGCAGCTTAGGCGGCAGTTATGGCTACACCTTC
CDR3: CASSLGGSYGYTF

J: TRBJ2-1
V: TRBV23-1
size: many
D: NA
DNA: TGCGCCAGCAGTCAATCTTGGGGGGCTGAGCAGTTCTTC
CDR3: CASSQSWGAEQFF